This T cell receptor beta chain emerged from a study of cytomegalovirus exposure and HLA in healthy donors. Germline trimming cut 4 bases from V and 3 bases from J; bases unmatched to any gene: 3. The CDR3 is 14 amino acids. The germline V gene has CDR1 SGHRS and CDR2 YFSETQ. Sequencing used immunoSEQ multiplex PCR; TCRdb keeps in-frame clones, though not all of them. The table lists approximately 220,000 clones, 80% to 90% of them singletons. The V gene is TRBV5-1, the J gene TRBJ2-2; 7 bases line up with TRBD1. The sequencing sample was made of PBMCs. The sequence derives from a man in his late teens or twenties in good health and CMV-seronegative. The CDR3 coding sequence is TGCGCCAGCAGCGCCGACAGGGACACCGGGGAGCTGTTTTTT. It yields the protein CASSADRDTGELFF. The variable domain in full, completed from reference TRBV5-1 and TRBJ2-2, reads KAGVTQTPRYLIKTRGQQVTLSCSPISGHRSVSWYQQTPGQGLQFLFEYFSETQRNKGNFPGRFSGRQFSNSRSEMNVSTLELGDSALYLCASSADRDTGELFFGEGSRLTVL.